A single sample is the source of the 13 T cell receptor beta chains below, sequenced in a study of shared clonotypes between healthy human individuals. This table comes from immunoSEQ multiplex PCR, and its TCRdb copy is limited to in-frame clones, with some not included. The table lists about 490,000 clones, around 78% of them singletons. Sample: PBMCs. The receptors were gathered from a woman aged 40 to 55 in good health. Some clones in this sample may be carry-over from other donors' samples.

V gene TRBV5-4 combines with J gene TRBJ2-3, with D possibly matching TRBD1 (5 bases). This CDR3 spans 13 amino acids. Germline V gene data show CDR1 as SGHNT and CDR2 as YYREEE (reference sequence). Trimming left V 3 bases short and J 2 bases short, with 7 bases between. The CDR3 spells CASSSGNTDTQYF. As DNA, the CDR3 is TGTGCCAGCAGCTCAGGGAACACAGATACGCAGTATTTT.

The rearrangement links TRBV6-1 to TRBJ2-1; unclear D gene. This CDR3 has 15 amino acids. Germline V lookup: CDR1 MNHNS, CDR2 SASEGT. V lost 6 bases and J lost 0, with 12 bases in between. CDR3 DNA sequence: TGTGCCAGCAGACCCAGCGCTGACTCCTACAATGAGCAGTTCTTC. Translating gives CASRPSADSYNEQFF.

V usage is TRBV19 and J usage is TRBJ1-4; no clear D gene. Germline values: CDR1 LNHDA, CDR2 SQIVND (reference sequence). CDR3 length: 15 residues. V lost 3 bases and J lost 3, with 11 bases in between. The CDR3, as DNA: TGTGCCAGTAGTATCAGGACTCGTTCTAATGAAAAACTGTTTTTT. This gives the protein CASSIRTRSNEKLFF.

The rearrangement links TRBV10-3 to TRBJ1-2; no firm D call. Germline lookup yields CDR1 ENHRY and CDR2 SYGVKD. The CDR3 runs to 14 residues. Trimming cost V 5 bases and J 4 bases, with 14 bases left between them. CDR3 amino acids: CAISTVGSLYGYTF. The CDR3 DNA reads TGTGCCATCAGTACGGTGGGCAGCCTCTATGGCTACACCTTC.

This clone appeared a single time. The V gene is TRBV5-1, the J gene TRBJ2-7; D uncertain. CDR1 is SGHRS, CDR2 YFSETQ, per germline. The CDR3 length is 14 residues. V was shortened by 4 bases and J by 2 bases, with 13 bases between the two germline ends. CDR3 DNA sequence: TGCGCCAGCAGCCCCTCGAGGATCGCCTACGAGCAGTACTTC. Translated: CASSPSRIAYEQYF. The variable domain in full, completed from reference TRBV5-1 and TRBJ2-7, reads KAGVTQTPRYLIKTRGQQVTLSCSPISGHRSVSWYQQTPGQGLQFLFEYFSETQRNKGNFPGRFSGRQFSNSRSEMNVSTLELGDSALYLCASSPSRIAYEQYFGPGTRLTVT.

This clone was recorded only once. This sequence joins TRBV7-9 and TRBJ1-2, with TRBD1 identical over 7 bases. The V segment lost 4 bases and the J segment 3 bases; nucleotides outside the gene matches: 5. The CDR3 loop spans 14 amino acids. Germline CDR1 reads SEHNR; CDR2 reads FQNEAQ (reference sequence). CDR3 amino acids: CASSSDRWYYGYTF. CDR3 bases: TGTGCCAGCAGCTCGGACAGGTGGTACTATGGCTACACCTTC.

The chain uses TRBV5-6 and TRBJ2-1, with D possibly matching TRBD2 (5 bases). V was clipped by 0 bases and J by 10 bases, with 20 bases between them. Germline lookup yields CDR1 SGHDT and CDR2 YYEEEE. This CDR3 comprises 16 residues. Here the CDR3 DNA reads TGTGCCAGCAGCTTGGTTGTTGGGAGTACTAAAGCAGAGCAGTTCTTC. Translating gives CASSLVVGSTKAEQFF.

CDR3 bases: TGTGCCAGCAGCCTGACGTCCCCAACAGGGGTTCCCACCTTC. Amino acids: CASSLTSPTGVPTF. The rearrangement joins TRBV7-9 to TRBJ1-2; TRBD1 agrees at 7 bases. CDR1 is SEHNR and CDR2 is FQNEAQ in the germline V gene (reference sequence). The CDR3 contains 14 residues. With 5 bases clipped from V and 13 bases from J, the junction kept 16 bases outside the gene matches.

This clone turned up a few times. V and J are TRBV7-2 and TRBJ2-1, with 9 bases identical to TRBD2. The CDR3 is 14 amino acids. Per the germline V gene, CDR1 is SGHTA and CDR2 is FQGNSA. Unmatched junction bases numbered 3, after V lost 0 bases and J lost 9 bases. CDR3 sequence: CASSLASGSLEQFF. CDR3 DNA: TGTGCCAGCAGCTTAGCTAGCGGGAGTCTTGAGCAGTTCTTC.

The rearrangement joins TRBV25-1 to TRBJ2-1, with TRBD2 matching 9 bases. Germline V gene sequence: CDR1 MGHDK, CDR2 SYGVNS. The J segment lost 1 base and the V segment lost 4 bases, leaving 2 bases of the junction unmatched. The CDR3 sequence is 15 residues long. The CDR3 region is CASSGLAGSYNEQFF. CDR3 in DNA: TGTGCCAGCAGTGGGCTAGCGGGGTCCTACAATGAGCAGTTCTTC.

This clone was observed a single time. The chain joins TRBV5-1 to TRBJ2-1, with 11 bases that match TRBD2. The CDR3 loop spans 15 amino acids. From germline, CDR1 is SGHRS and CDR2 YFSETQ. The junction had 7 bases not matched to a gene; V was cut back by 4 bases and J by 7 bases. The CDR3 coding sequence is TGCGCCAGCAGCCTCACTAGCGGGAGTATAAATGAGCAGTTCTTC. This codes for CASSLTSGSINEQFF.

The gene calls are TRBV11-3 and TRBJ2-3; D unresolved. The V end lost 1 base, the J end lost 6 bases, and 8 bases lay between the germline ends. CDR1 SGHNT and CDR2 YENEEA come from the germline V gene. The CDR3 is made up of 13 amino acids. The DNA of the CDR3 is TGTGCCAGCAGCTTAGGACGGGCTGATACGCAGTATTTT. It specifies CASSLGRADTQYF.

The genes are TRBV19 and TRBJ2-3, with a possible D match to TRBD1 (6 bases). Trimming took 6 bases from V and 4 from J, leaving 14 bases between them. The germline V gene encodes CDR1 LNHDA and CDR2 SQIVND (reference sequence). The CDR3 contains 14 residues. Here the CDR3 DNA reads TGTGCCAGTAGGGCAGGGGCGGACCCAGATACGCAGTATTTT. It yields the protein CASRAGADPDTQYF.